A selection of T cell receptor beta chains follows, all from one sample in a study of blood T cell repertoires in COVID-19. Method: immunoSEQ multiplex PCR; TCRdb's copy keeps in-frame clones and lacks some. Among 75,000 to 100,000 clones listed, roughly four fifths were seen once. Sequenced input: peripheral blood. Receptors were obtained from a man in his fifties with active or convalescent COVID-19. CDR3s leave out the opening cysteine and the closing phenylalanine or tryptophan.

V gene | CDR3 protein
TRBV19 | ASRAGYIGNQPQH
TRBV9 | ASSVARLDRGLNEQF
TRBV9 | ASSVGGVGETQY
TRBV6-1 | ASSEAGGSTSPLH
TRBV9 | ASSTSSLDRANTGELF
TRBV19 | ASTPTDEGAQY
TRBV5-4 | ASSLTQGDTEAF
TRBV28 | ASTGTEAF
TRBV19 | ASTPGSSGGRNEQF
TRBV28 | ASRSGLAGVRETQY
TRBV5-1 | ASSLEPSGGSDTQY
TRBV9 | ASARGDYNEQF
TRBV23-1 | ASTTLLSGNTIY
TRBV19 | ASSPDRGTDTQY
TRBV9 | ASRGAGNTIY
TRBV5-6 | ASRSQGPGELF
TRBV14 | ASSQDWRTYGYT
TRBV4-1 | ASSQDGGGYLWGYT
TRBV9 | ASSFGTGVNTEAF
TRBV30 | AWSHRRDTRSYEQY
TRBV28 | ASSSPAGGGSNQPQH
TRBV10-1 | ASSGSSTDTQY
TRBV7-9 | ASSRDSDTQY
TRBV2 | ASSVFLNTEAF
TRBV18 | ASSKDGSTGELF
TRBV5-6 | ASRPLAGDQETQY
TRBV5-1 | ASSGGQSSFNSPLH
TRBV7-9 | ASSPQGGVNTQY
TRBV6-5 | ASSPPTGNRYEQY
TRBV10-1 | ASSGPVGPQH
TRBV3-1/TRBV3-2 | ASSQGFTGGGSKNIQY
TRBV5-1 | ASSAGTGGYEQY
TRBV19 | ASSDRGPYSNQPQH
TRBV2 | ASSQTPYYEQY
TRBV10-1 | ASSESGGNTIY
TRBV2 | ASSGQGAGNSPLH
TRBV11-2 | ASSSFGASGNTIY
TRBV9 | ASSVGRTGEDNSPLH
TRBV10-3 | AISESKGLAGGRDTQY
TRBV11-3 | ASSPHPLAGNTGELF
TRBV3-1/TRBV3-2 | ASSPPGIANTGELF
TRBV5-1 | ASSLELPSGNEQF
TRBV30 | AWSWTGSGYT
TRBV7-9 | ASSSTSGTGAF
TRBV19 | ASSIDFRQGEETQY
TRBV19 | ASSGGAQETQY
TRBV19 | ASRPNRDTTYEQY
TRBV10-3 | AISESTGTGANVLT
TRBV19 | ASTPGGPYNEQF
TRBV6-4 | ASSDQKGQPQH
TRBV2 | ASSVRGGGPDEQF
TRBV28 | ASSLGGGAMVTQY